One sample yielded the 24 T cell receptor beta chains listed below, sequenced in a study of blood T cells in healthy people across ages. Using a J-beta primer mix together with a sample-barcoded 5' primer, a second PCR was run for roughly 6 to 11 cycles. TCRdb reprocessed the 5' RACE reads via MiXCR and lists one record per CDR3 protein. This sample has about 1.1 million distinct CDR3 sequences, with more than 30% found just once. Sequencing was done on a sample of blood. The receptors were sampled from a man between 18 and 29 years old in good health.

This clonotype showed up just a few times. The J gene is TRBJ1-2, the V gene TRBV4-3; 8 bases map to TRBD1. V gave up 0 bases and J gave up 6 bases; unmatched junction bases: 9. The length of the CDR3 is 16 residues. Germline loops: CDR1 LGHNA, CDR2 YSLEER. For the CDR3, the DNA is TGCGCCAGCAGCCAAGACCTGACCGGGACAGGTAATGGCTACACCTTC. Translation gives CASSQDLTGTGNGYTF.

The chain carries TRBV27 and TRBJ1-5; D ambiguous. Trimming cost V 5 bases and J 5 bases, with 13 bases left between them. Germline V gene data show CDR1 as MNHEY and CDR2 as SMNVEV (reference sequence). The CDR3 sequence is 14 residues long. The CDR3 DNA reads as TGTGCCAGCAGTCGACCGGGCGGCGATCAGCCCCAGCATTTT. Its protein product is CASSRPGGDQPQHF.

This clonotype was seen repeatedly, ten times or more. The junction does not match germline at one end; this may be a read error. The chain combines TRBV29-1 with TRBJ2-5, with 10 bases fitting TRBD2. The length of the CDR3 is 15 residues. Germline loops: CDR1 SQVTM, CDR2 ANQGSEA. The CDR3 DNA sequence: TGCAGCGCTGAACCAACTAGCGGGGCTCAAGAGACCCAGTACTTC. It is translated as CSAEPTSGAQETQYF.

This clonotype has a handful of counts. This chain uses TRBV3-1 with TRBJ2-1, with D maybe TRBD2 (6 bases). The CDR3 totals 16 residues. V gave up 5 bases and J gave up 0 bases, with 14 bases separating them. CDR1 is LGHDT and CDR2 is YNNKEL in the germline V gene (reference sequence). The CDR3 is CASSSLDGSSYNEQFF. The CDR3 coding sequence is TGTGCCAGCAGCTCGTTAGACGGGAGCTCCTACAATGAGCAGTTCTTC.

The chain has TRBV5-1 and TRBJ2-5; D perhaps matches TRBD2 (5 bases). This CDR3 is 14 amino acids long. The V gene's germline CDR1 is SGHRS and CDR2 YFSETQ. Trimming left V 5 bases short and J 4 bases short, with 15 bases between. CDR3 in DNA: TGCGCCAGCAGTTACCGGGGAAATGGAGAGACCCAGTACTTC. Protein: CASSYRGNGETQYF.

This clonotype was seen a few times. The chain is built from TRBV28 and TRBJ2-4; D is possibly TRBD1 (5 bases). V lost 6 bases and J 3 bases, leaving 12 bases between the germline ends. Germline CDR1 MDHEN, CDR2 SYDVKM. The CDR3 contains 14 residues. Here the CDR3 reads CASRPGHLKNIQYF. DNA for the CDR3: TGTGCCAGCAGACCCGGACACCTCAAAAACATTCAGTACTTC.

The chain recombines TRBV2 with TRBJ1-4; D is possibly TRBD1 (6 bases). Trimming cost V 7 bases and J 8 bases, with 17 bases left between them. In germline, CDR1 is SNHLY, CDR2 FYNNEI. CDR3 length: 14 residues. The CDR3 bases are TGTGCCAGCAATCTCGGGGGGGCAGGGGAAAAACTGTTTTTT. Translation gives CASNLGGAGEKLFF.

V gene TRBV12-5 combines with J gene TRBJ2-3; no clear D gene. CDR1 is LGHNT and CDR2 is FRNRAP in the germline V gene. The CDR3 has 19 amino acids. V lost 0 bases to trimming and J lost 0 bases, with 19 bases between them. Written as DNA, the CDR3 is TGTGCTAGTGGTTTGGTACGCGGTGCCAGGCTCTCCAGCACAGATACGCAGTATTTT. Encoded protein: CASGLVRGARLSSTDTQYF.

Here the CDR3 DNA reads TGTGCCAGCGGCGACCCGACAGGGAAGAATTCACCCCTCCACTTT. Translating gives CASGDPTGKNSPLHF. The J gene is TRBJ1-6, the V gene TRBV7-9, with 7 bases identical to TRBD1. The germline CDR1 and CDR2 sequences are SEHNR and FQNEAQ (reference sequence). V dropped 8 bases and J dropped 7; count of bases not matched to a gene: 11. This CDR3 is 15 amino acids long.

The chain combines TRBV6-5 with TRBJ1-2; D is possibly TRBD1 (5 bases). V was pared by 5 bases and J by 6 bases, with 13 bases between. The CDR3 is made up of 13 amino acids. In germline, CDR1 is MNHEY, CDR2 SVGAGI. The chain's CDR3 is CASSHQGSNGYTF. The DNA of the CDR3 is TGTGCCAGCAGTCATCAGGGTTCGAATGGCTACACCTTC.

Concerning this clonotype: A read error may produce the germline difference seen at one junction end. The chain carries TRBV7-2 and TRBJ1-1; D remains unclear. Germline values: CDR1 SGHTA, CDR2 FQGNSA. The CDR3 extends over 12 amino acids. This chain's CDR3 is CAGSLRLTEAFF. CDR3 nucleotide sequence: TGTGCCGGCAGCTTACGCCTCACTGAAGCTTTCTTT.

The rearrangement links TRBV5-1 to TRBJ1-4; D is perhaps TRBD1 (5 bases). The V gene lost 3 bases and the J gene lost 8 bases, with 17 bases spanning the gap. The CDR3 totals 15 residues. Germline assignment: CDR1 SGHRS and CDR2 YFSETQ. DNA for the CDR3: TGCGCCAGCAGCTGGGGGACGGGAAAAGGAGAAAAACTGTTTTTT. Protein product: CASSWGTGKGEKLFF.

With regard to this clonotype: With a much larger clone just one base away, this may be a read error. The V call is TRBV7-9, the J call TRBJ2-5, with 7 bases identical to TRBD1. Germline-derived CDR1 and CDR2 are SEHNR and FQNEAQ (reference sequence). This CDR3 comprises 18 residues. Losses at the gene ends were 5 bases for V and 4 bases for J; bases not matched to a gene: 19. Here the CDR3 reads CASSKASTGIEERETQYF. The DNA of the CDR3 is TGTGCCAGCAGCAAAGCCTCGACAGGGATCGAGGAAAGAGAGACCCAGTACTTC.

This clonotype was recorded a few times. CDR3 region: CSVGSRNQPQHF. The CDR3 DNA sequence: TGCAGCGTTGGATCGCGCAATCAGCCCCAGCATTTT. The chain combines TRBV29-1 with TRBJ1-5; D is undetermined. The CDR3 extends over 12 amino acids. Germline CDR1 reads SQVTM; CDR2 reads ANQGSEA. Trimming stripped 4 bases from V and 2 bases from J, with 6 bases between.

CDR3 coding DNA: TGTGCCAGCAGCACTAGCGGGGGGTTCTACAATGAGCAGTTCTTC. The encoded protein is CASSTSGGFYNEQFF. The V gene is TRBV7-8, the J gene TRBJ2-1; 12 nucleotides agree with TRBD2. The CDR3 covers 15 residues. Trimming cost V 5 bases and J 3 bases; bases outside gene matches: 2. Germline V gives CDR1 SGHVS, CDR2 FQNEAQ.

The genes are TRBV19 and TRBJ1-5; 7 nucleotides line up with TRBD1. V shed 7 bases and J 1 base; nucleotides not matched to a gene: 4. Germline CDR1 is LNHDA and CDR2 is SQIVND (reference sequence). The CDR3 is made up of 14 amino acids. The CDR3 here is CASTLGQSNQPQHF. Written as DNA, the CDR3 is TGTGCCAGTACCTTGGGACAGAGCAATCAGCCCCAGCATTTT.

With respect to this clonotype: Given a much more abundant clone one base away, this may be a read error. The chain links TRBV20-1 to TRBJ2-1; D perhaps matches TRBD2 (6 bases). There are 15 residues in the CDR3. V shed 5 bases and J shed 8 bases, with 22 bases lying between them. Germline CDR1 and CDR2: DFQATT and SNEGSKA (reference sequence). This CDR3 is CSAGGRRDLIDEQFF. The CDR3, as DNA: TGCAGTGCTGGAGGTAGGAGGGATCTAATCGATGAGCAGTTCTTC.

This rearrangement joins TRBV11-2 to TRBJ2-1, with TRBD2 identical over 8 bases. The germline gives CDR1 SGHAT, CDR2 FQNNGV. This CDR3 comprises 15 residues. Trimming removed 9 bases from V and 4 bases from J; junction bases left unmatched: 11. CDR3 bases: TGTGCCAGTTACCGAGCCGGGACTAGGTACAATGAGCAGTTCTTC. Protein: CASYRAGTRYNEQFF.

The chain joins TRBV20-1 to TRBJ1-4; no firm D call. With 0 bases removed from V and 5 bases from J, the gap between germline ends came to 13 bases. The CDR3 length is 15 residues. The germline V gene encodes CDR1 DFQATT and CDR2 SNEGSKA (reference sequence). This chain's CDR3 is CSARDRAGGNEKLFF. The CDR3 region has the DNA TGCAGTGCTAGAGATCGGGCAGGAGGAAATGAAAAACTGTTTTTT.

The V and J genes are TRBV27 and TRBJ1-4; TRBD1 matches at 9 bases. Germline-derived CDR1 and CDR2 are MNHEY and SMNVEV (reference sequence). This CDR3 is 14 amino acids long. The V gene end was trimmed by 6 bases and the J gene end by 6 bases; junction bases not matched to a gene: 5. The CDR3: CASSRTGVDEKLFF. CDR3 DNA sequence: TGTGCCAGCAGCAGGACAGGGGTCGATGAAAAACTGTTTTTT.

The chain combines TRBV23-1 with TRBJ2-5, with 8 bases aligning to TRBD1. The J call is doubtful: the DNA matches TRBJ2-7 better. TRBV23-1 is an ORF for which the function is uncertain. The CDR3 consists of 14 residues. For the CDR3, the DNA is TGCGCCAGCAGTCCGGGACAGGCACAGGACGAGCAGTACTTC. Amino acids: CASSPGQAQDEQYF.

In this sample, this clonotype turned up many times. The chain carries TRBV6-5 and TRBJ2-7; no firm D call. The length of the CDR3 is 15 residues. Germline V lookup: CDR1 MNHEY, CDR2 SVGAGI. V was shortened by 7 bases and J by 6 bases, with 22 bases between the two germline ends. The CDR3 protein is CASIETLPEWREQYF. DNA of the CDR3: TGTGCCAGCATCGAAACCCTCCCGGAATGGCGCGAGCAGTACTTC.

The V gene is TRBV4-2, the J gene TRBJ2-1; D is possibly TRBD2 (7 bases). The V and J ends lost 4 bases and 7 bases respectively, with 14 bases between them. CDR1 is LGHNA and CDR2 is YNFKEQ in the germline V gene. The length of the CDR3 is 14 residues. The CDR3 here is CASSRGGAENEQFF. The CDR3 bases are TGTGCCAGCAGCCGGGGGGGGGCTGAGAATGAGCAGTTCTTC.

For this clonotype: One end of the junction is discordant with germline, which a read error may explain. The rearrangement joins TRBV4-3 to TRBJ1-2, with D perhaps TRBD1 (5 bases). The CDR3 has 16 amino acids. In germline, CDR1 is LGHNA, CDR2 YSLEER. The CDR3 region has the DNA TGCACCAGCAGCCAAGATCTTCCAGGGCATAACTATGGCTACACCTTC. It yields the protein CTSSQDLPGHNYGYTF.